This T cell receptor beta chain originates from a study of blood T cells in healthy people across ages. For the second PCR, which ran for 7 to 11 cycles, a sample-barcoded 5' primer and a J-beta primer mix were used. All cDNA molecules were each tagged by a template-switch adaptor with 12 random nucleotides. From the 5' RACE reads, TCRdb called clonotypes with MiXCR, one entry per CDR3 protein. The top ten clones hold roughly 8% of a sample with around 1,500,000 distinct CDR3 sequences, approximately 30% of them seen once. Regarding the study as a whole: Diversity was higher, and naive CD4+ cells more numerous, in long-lived donors than in aged donors.

This clonotype was recorded at least ten times. What it binds is not known. The source is a woman aged 25 to 45 in good health. The specimen sequenced was blood.

DNA of the CDR3: TGTGCCTGGAGTGTACGTCTAGCGGGAGAGGGTGAGCAGTTCTTC. This encodes CAWSVRLAGEGEQFF. This chain joins TRBV30 and TRBJ2-1; 10 nucleotides line up with TRBD2. CDR3 length: 15 amino acids. With V trimmed by 0 bases and J by 9 bases, 8 bases remained unmatched. CDR1 and CDR2 (germline): GTSNPN, SVGIG (reference sequence).